One sample yielded the 30 T cell receptor beta chains listed below, sequenced in a study of OX40 agonist ivuxolimab in advanced cancers. Using immunoSEQ multiplex PCR, the repertoire was profiled, and TCRdb retains in-frame clones only, with some absent. The sample contains roughly 80,000 clones, 85% of which appear only once. Material: CD4+ or CD8+ T cells sorted from blood, obtained in a trial of the OX40 agonist ivuxolimab. These receptors were obtained from an adult with an advanced solid tumor such as melanoma, head and neck, liver or kidney cancer.

The chain couples TRBV4-1 to TRBJ2-1; TRBD2 matches 10 bases. This CDR3 comprises 17 residues. Germline lookup yields CDR1 MGHRA and CDR2 YSYEKL. The V segment lost 0 bases and the J segment 6 bases; nucleotides outside the gene matches: 8. CDR3 sequence: CASSQDLTSGEGNEQFF. The CDR3 DNA reads TGCGCCAGCAGCCAAGATCTCACTAGCGGGGAGGGCAATGAGCAGTTCTTC.

The rearrangement links TRBV11-2 to TRBJ2-3; TRBD1 aligns across 10 bases. This CDR3 is built from 17 residues. Trimming at V came to 2 bases and at J to 0 bases, leaving 5 bases not matched to a gene. Germline V gives CDR1 SGHAT, CDR2 FQNNGV. The CDR3, as DNA: TGTGCCAGCAGCTTATGGGGGACAGGGGCTAGCACAGATACGCAGTATTTT. The encoded protein is CASSLWGTGASTDTQYF.

The chain carries TRBV27 and TRBJ1-2; D not certain. The germline CDR1 and CDR2 sequences are MNHEY and SMNVEV (reference sequence). This CDR3 spans 15 amino acids. V was trimmed by 0 bases and J by 6 bases, leaving 14 bases between them. The CDR3 nucleotides read TGTGCCAGCAGTTTATCGTCAGGCACCCTCCATGGCTACACCTTC. Translation: CASSLSSGTLHGYTF.

The genes are TRBV5-1 and TRBJ2-3, with D maybe TRBD1 (6 bases). The ends were cut back, 4 bases at V and 0 bases at J, with 12 bases in the middle. This CDR3 region has 15 residues. The germline gives CDR1 SGHRS, CDR2 YFSETQ. As DNA, the CDR3 is TGCGCCAGCAGCCCGTGGGGACAAAGCACAGATACGCAGTATTTT. Translation: CASSPWGQSTDTQYF.

The rearrangement links TRBV7-3 to TRBJ2-3, with TRBD2 matching over 8 bases. After removal of 3 bases from V and 1 base from J, the junction contained 0 bases not matched to a gene. The CDR3 totals 14 residues. Germline V gene data show CDR1 as SGHTA and CDR2 as FQGTGA. The CDR3 sequence is CASSLTSGTDTQYF. In nucleotides, the CDR3 is TGTGCCAGCAGCTTGACTAGCGGCACAGATACGCAGTATTTT. Supplemented by reference TRBV7-3 and TRBJ2-3, the full variable domain reads GAGVSQTPSNKVTEKGKYVELRCDPISGHTALYWYRQSLGQGPEFLIYFQGTGAADDSGLPNDRFFAVRPEGSVSTLKIQRTERGDSAVYLCASSLTSGTDTQYFGPGTRLTVL.

This clone has just a few counts. Mismatch with germline at one junction end may stem from a read error. The rearrangement joins TRBV20-1 to TRBJ2-7; D gene ambiguous. Germline V gene sequence: CDR1 DFQATT, CDR2 SNEGSKA (reference sequence). The CDR3 covers 10 residues. The CDR3, as DNA: TGCAGTGCTACCTCCAACGAGCAGTACTTC. It specifies CSATSNEQYF.

This clone was counted between two and nine times. The chain links TRBV4-2 to TRBJ1-3; D unclear. Trimming pared 0 bases from V and 1 base from J, leaving 7 bases between. The CDR3 is made up of 15 amino acids. CDR1 is LGHNA and CDR2 is YNFKEQ in the germline V gene. CDR3 DNA: TGTGCCAGCAGCCAAGATCTTATTTCTGGAAACACCATATATTTT. As protein: CASSQDLISGNTIYF.

This chain links TRBV6-1 with TRBJ2-7; 8 bases map to TRBD2. CDR1 is MNHNS and CDR2 is SASEGT in the germline V gene. The CDR3 is made up of 14 amino acids. After removal of 8 bases from V and 0 bases from J, the junction contained 6 bases not matched to a gene. CDR3 sequence: CASRTAGVSYEQYF. CDR3 in DNA: TGTGCCAGCCGGACAGCGGGAGTCTCCTACGAGCAGTACTTC.

The chain recombines TRBV28 with TRBJ1-3; TRBD1 agrees at 7 bases. In germline, CDR1 is MDHEN, CDR2 SYDVKM. The CDR3 runs 14 residues. Trimming cost V 8 bases and J 2 bases; bases outside gene matches: 6. CDR3 sequence (DNA): TGTGCCAGCGGAACAGGGGATACTGGAAACACCATATATTTT. Its protein product is CASGTGDTGNTIYF.

V is TRBV5-1 and J is TRBJ1-1; D perhaps matches TRBD1 (6 bases). V shed 3 bases and J shed 7 bases, with 16 bases lying between them. Germline CDR1 is SGHRS and CDR2 is YFSETQ. The CDR3 consists of 14 residues. CDR3: CASSSHGQMFEAFF. DNA for the CDR3: TGCGCCAGCAGCTCTCATGGACAGATGTTTGAAGCTTTCTTT.

This CDR3 is CASSLSHRAELYEQYF. The CDR3 coding sequence is TGTGCCAGCAGCTTGAGCCACAGGGCCGAGCTCTACGAGCAGTACTTC. The chain carries TRBV5-5 and TRBJ2-7, with D maybe TRBD1 (6 bases). This CDR3 contains 16 residues. The germline V gene has CDR1 SGHKS and CDR2 YYEKEE (reference sequence). Trimming cost V 1 base and J 3 bases, with 17 bases left between them.

V gene TRBV7-8 combines with J gene TRBJ2-1, with 7 bases that match TRBD2. Losses at the gene ends were 1 base for V and 5 bases for J; bases not matched to a gene: 17. Germline CDR1 and CDR2: SGHVS and FQNEAQ. The CDR3 spans 19 residues. CDR3 DNA: TGTGCCAGCAGCTTAGTGTGGGGCATACTAGCGCGCGAACACAATGAGCAGTTCTTC. This encodes CASSLVWGILAREHNEQFF.

The genes are TRBV7-9 and TRBJ2-7, with D possibly TRBD2 on 6 matching bases. Germline CDR1 SEHNR, CDR2 FQNEAQ (reference sequence). V lost 6 bases and J 0 bases, leaving 15 bases between the germline ends. This CDR3 is 15 amino acids long. CDR3 DNA sequence: TGTGCCAGCAGTTTGCCGCGGGACCCCTCCTACGAGCAGTACTTC. Residues: CASSLPRDPSYEQYF.

This rearrangement joins TRBV6-5 to TRBJ2-1; a weak D match, TRBD2 (6 bases). V was trimmed by 7 bases and J by 1 base, leaving 11 bases between them. This CDR3 comprises 14 residues. Per the germline V gene, CDR1 is MNHEY and CDR2 is SVGAGI. In nucleotides, the CDR3 is TGTGCCAGCACGGCGGGATATTCCTACAATGAGCAGTTCTTC. This codes for CASTAGYSYNEQFF.

V usage is TRBV5-1 and J usage is TRBJ2-7; the match to TRBD2 covers 11 bases. The CDR3 consists of 15 residues. Germline CDR1 is SGHRS and CDR2 is YFSETQ. The V segment lost 5 bases and the J segment 3 bases; nucleotides outside the gene matches: 7. In DNA form, the CDR3 reads TGCGCCAGCAGTGTTGTCGGGACTAGCGGCTACGAGCAGTACTTC. This sequence encodes CASSVVGTSGYEQYF.

The J gene is TRBJ2-7, the V gene TRBV11-1; D possibly corresponds to TRBD1 (6 bases). The CDR3 has 15 amino acids. V was clipped by 5 bases and J by 2 bases, with 16 bases between them. Germline values: CDR1 SGHAT, CDR2 FQDESV (reference sequence). The CDR3 DNA sequence: TGTGCCAGCAGCCCCGGGACATTCAACACCTACGAGCAGTACTTC. As protein: CASSPGTFNTYEQYF.

The chain has TRBV18 and TRBJ2-1; D is possibly TRBD2 (5 bases). The V and J ends lost 2 bases and 12 bases respectively, with 14 bases between them. This CDR3 is 13 amino acids long. CDR1 is KGHSH and CDR2 is LQKENI in the germline V gene. The CDR3 loop is CASSPGQDGGQFF. The CDR3 DNA reads TGTGCCAGCTCACCAGGGCAGGACGGAGGGCAGTTCTTC.

The V gene is TRBV27, the J gene TRBJ1-1; D is undetermined. CDR1 is MNHEY and CDR2 is SMNVEV in the germline V gene (reference sequence). Trimming took off 4 bases at V and 1 base at J, with 10 bases between the two ends. This CDR3 spans 14 amino acids. CDR3 nucleotide sequence: TGTGCCAGCAGTTGGTCCCCACGGAACACTGAAGCTTTCTTT. Translating it yields CASSWSPRNTEAFF.

The rearrangement links TRBV7-2 to TRBJ1-2; TRBD1 matches 8 bases. The CDR3 is made up of 15 amino acids. The V gene's germline CDR1 is SGHTA and CDR2 FQGNSA. J lost 6 bases, V lost 4 bases, and 10 bases had no gene match. The chain's CDR3 is CASSSRSGTGNGYTF. Written as DNA, the CDR3 is TGTGCCAGCAGCTCACGCTCGGGGACAGGCAATGGCTACACCTTC.

The V call is TRBV11-2, the J call TRBJ2-7; D is uncertain. The V gene lost 3 bases and the J gene lost 5 bases, with 14 bases spanning the gap. CDR1 is SGHAT and CDR2 is FQNNGV in the germline V gene. The CDR3 covers 14 residues. The CDR3 loop is CASSFRDPADEQYF. The CDR3 coding sequence is TGTGCCAGCAGCTTTCGAGACCCGGCCGACGAGCAGTACTTC.

V and J are TRBV6-5 and TRBJ2-7; possibly TRBD1 for D (5 bases). CDR3 size: 12 residues. Germline CDR1 MNHEY, CDR2 SVGAGI. Trimming pared 5 bases from V and 12 bases from J, leaving 17 bases between. CDR3 DNA: TGTGCCAGCAGTCCAACCGGACAATCCCGGTACTTC. Its translation: CASSPTGQSRYF.

This sequence joins TRBV11-2 and TRBJ1-2; the D is unclear. This CDR3 is built from 14 residues. Trimming removed 4 bases at V and 4 bases at J, with 13 bases between. Germline V CDR1 and CDR2: SGHAT, FQNNGV. CDR3 in amino acids: CASSSGPTSYGYTF. The DNA of the CDR3 is TGTGCCAGCAGCTCCGGGCCAACTAGCTATGGCTACACCTTC.

J is TRBJ1-1 and V is TRBV28; weak D call: TRBD1 (5 bases). This CDR3 is 14 amino acids long. Germline loops: CDR1 MDHEN, CDR2 SYDVKM. V lost 2 bases and J 8 bases, leaving 15 bases between the germline ends. CDR3 in amino acids: CASSLGGGLQEAFF. The CDR3 DNA follows: TGTGCCAGCAGTTTAGGGGGTGGGTTACAAGAAGCTTTCTTT.

This clone appeared a few times. The V and J genes are TRBV15 and TRBJ2-3; D tentatively reads TRBD1 or TRBD2 (6 bases each). CDR3 length equals 13 residues. V was clipped by 2 bases and J by 8 bases, with 11 bases between them. Germline V CDR1 and CDR2: LNHNV, YYDKDF (reference sequence). The CDR3 loop reads CATSRRGVFTQYF. CDR3 nucleotide sequence: TGTGCCACCAGCAGAAGGGGGGTCTTTACGCAGTATTTT.

This chain links TRBV11-1 with TRBJ2-6; 7 bases are shared with TRBD1. The CDR3 spans 19 residues. J gave up 1 base and V 3 bases, and 12 bases lay outside the gene matches. The germline gives CDR1 SGHAT, CDR2 FQDESV (reference sequence). The CDR3 protein is CASSFPEGQRVSGANVLTF. The DNA of the CDR3 is TGTGCCAGCAGCTTCCCAGAGGGACAGAGGGTTTCTGGGGCCAACGTCCTGACTTTC.

The DNA of the CDR3 is TGCGCCAGCAGCCCCCTGGGGAACAATCAGCCCCAGCATTTT. Its protein is CASSPLGNNQPQHF. V usage is TRBV4-1 and J usage is TRBJ1-5; no clear D. With 4 bases removed from V and 3 bases from J, the gap between germline ends came to 10 bases. The CDR3 length is 14 residues. The germline V gene encodes CDR1 MGHRA and CDR2 YSYEKL.

This clone was counted a single time. V is TRBV2 and J is TRBJ1-1, with 7 bases identical to TRBD1. Germline V CDR1 and CDR2: SNHLY, FYNNEI. Trimming took 4 bases from V and 6 from J; bases not matched to a gene: 8. This CDR3 region has 14 residues. CDR3 loop: CASSVQGGPSEAFF. The CDR3 nucleotides read TGTGCCAGCAGTGTACAAGGGGGCCCATCTGAAGCTTTCTTT.

The rearrangement uses TRBV6-6 and TRBJ1-1; D not certain. CDR1 and CDR2 (germline): MNHNY, SVGAGI (reference sequence). V lost 2 bases, J lost 3 bases, and 7 bases lay in between. The CDR3 consists of 13 residues. The CDR3 loop reads CASSYGGYTEAFF. Written as DNA, the CDR3 is TGTGCCAGCAGTTACGGAGGATACACTGAAGCTTTCTTT.

This clone was seen more than once but under ten times. The genes are TRBV4-3 and TRBJ2-5; a possible D gene is TRBD2 (5 bases). The V gene lost 0 bases and the J gene lost 0 bases, with 11 bases spanning the gap. Germline CDR1 and CDR2: LGHNA and YSLEER. The CDR3 is made up of 16 amino acids. The CDR3 DNA reads TGCGCCAGCAGCCAAGATGGAAGGAGGAACCAAGAGACCCAGTACTTC. Translating gives CASSQDGRRNQETQYF.

The chain joins TRBV30 to TRBJ2-3; 8 nucleotides align to TRBD2. CDR3 length equals 16 residues. V lost 0 bases and J lost 2; bases outside the gene matches: 7. The V gene's germline CDR1 is GTSNPN and CDR2 SVGIG (reference sequence). The CDR3 DNA follows: TGTGCCTGGAGTGTACACAGCGGGGGCACCACAGATACGCAGTATTTT. Translation gives CAWSVHSGGTTDTQYF.